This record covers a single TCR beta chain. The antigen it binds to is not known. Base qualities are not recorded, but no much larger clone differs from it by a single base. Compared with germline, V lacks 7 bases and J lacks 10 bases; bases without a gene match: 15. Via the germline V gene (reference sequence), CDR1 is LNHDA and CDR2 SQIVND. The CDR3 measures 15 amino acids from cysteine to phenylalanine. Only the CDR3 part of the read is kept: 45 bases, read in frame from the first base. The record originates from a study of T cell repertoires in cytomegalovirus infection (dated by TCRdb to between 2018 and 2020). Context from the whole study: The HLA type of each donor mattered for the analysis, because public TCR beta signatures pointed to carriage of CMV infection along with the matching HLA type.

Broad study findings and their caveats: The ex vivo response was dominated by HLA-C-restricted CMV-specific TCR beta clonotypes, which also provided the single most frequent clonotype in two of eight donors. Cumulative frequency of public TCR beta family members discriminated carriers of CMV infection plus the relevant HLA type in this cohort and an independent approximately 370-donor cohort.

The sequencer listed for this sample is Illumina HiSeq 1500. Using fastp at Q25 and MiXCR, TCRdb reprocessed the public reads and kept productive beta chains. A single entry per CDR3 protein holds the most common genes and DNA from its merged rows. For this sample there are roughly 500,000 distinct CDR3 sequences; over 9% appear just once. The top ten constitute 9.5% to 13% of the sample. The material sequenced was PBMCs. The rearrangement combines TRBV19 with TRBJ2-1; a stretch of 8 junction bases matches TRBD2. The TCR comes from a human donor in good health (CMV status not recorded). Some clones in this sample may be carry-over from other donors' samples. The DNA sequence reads TGTGCCAGTAAAAAGACGGGAGGGCCGCCTATCGAGCAGTTCTTC. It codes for CASKKTGGPPIEQFF.